One TCR beta chain is described in this entry. The sample comes from a study of blood T cell repertoires in COVID-19. Study context: There were acute and convalescent COVID-19 samples, and they came from the United States, Italy and Spain.

Clones were read by immunoSEQ multiplex PCR, and TCRdb kept only the in-frame ones, dropping some. The table shows 220,000 or so clones, with roughly four fifths occurring only once. The CDR3 loop spans 14 amino acids. The germline gives CDR1 SGHRS, CDR2 YFSETQ. Trimming removed 4 bases from V and 2 bases from J, with 13 bases in between. The material sequenced was peripheral blood. This TCR was recovered from an elderly woman with COVID-19, enrolled during active disease. This chain connects TRBV5-1 to TRBJ2-7; D possibly corresponds to TRBD2 (5 bases). CDR3 sequence reads: CASSPWAGAYEQYF. The CDR3 bases are TGCGCCAGCAGCCCATGGGCCGGGGCCTACGAGCAGTACTTC. The whole variable domain, remainder taken from reference TRBV5-1 and TRBJ2-7, is KAGVTQTPRYLIKTRGQQVTLSCSPISGHRSVSWYQQTPGQGLQFLFEYFSETQRNKGNFPGRFSGRQFSNSRSEMNVSTLELGDSALYLCASSPWAGAYEQYFGPGTRLTVT.